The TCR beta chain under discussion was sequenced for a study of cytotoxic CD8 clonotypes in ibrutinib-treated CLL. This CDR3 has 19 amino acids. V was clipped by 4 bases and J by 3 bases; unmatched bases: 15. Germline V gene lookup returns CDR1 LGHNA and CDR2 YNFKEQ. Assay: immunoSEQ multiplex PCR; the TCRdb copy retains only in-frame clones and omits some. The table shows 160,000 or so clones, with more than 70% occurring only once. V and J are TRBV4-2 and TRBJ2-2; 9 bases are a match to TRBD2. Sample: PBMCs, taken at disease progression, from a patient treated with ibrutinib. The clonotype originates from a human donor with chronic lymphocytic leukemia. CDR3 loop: CASSRLPGLAETYTGELFF. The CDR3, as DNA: TGTGCCAGCAGCCGCCTACCGGGACTAGCCGAGACTTACACCGGGGAGCTGTTTTTT.